A selection of T cell receptor beta chains follows, all from one sample in a study of technical replicates of blood from a few donors. Method: immunoSEQ multiplex PCR; TCRdb's copy keeps in-frame clones and lacks some. The data hold around 75,000 clones, with 75% to 95% observed a single time. Source material: T cells isolated from PBMCs. These receptors all come from a human donor in good health. Both conserved end residues are trimmed from each CDR3.

v_call: TRBV4-1
cdr3_aa: ASSQDPTNYEQY

v_call: TRBV9
cdr3_aa: ASSDQGLAGGRGETQY

v_call: TRBV4-1
cdr3_aa: ASSQGVLAKNIQY

v_call: TRBV7-9
cdr3_aa: ASSLGTSENIQY

v_call: TRBV7-2
cdr3_aa: ASSLEWGQGLY

v_call: TRBV18
cdr3_aa: ASSPVSDRGPGNTIY

v_call: TRBV27
cdr3_aa: ASSFVGGGNEQF

v_call: TRBV5-4
cdr3_aa: ASRARGESSYEQY

v_call: TRBV6-5
cdr3_aa: ASLAGGNTGELF

v_call: TRBV6-1
cdr3_aa: ASRQGSGANVLT

v_call: TRBV19
cdr3_aa: ASSPATGNIYGYT

v_call: TRBV11-2
cdr3_aa: ASSLEQVLNYNEQF

v_call: TRBV6-1
cdr3_aa: ATPTDSTDTQY

v_call: TRBV5-6
cdr3_aa: ASSFMDRAGNTIY

v_call: TRBV2
cdr3_aa: ASQRENTGELF

v_call: TRBV5-1
cdr3_aa: ASSLAGGLNEQY

v_call: TRBV11-2
cdr3_aa: ASRGAGGREQY

v_call: TRBV4-1
cdr3_aa: ASSQETANYGYT

v_call: TRBV13
cdr3_aa: ASSSDRMSSYNEQF

v_call: TRBV7-9
cdr3_aa: ASISSYRSPYEQY

v_call: TRBV18
cdr3_aa: ASSPRDRNTEAF

v_call: TRBV27
cdr3_aa: ASSLEGYQPQH

v_call: TRBV10-3
cdr3_aa: AISAPQGLGEQY

v_call: TRBV30
cdr3_aa: AWSVKGAREQY

v_call: TRBV5-4
cdr3_aa: ASSFLVATFTDTQY

v_call: TRBV29-1
cdr3_aa: SVEDPTTGVSYNEQF

v_call: TRBV10-2
cdr3_aa: ASRLAGGYNEQF

v_call: TRBV28
cdr3_aa: ATDGRPPTEAF

v_call: TRBV7-3
cdr3_aa: ASSLNSGETQY

v_call: TRBV12-5
cdr3_aa: ASGLVLGQGAHEQY

v_call: TRBV6-5
cdr3_aa: ASSSPTLDVGYGYT

v_call: TRBV7-9
cdr3_aa: ASSLAAGNT

v_call: TRBV6-6
cdr3_aa: ASSSNRFGSYT

v_call: TRBV6-1
cdr3_aa: ATTLAGAYNEQF

v_call: TRBV5-1
cdr3_aa: ASSWTGGGNTIY

v_call: TRBV28
cdr3_aa: AGLDRDSAEAF

v_call: TRBV19
cdr3_aa: ASSFHRENEAF

v_call: TRBV2
cdr3_aa: ASTFREGGEQY

v_call: TRBV28
cdr3_aa: ASSDTGGGGQPQH

v_call: TRBV5-4
cdr3_aa: ASSFNYEQY

v_call: TRBV28
cdr3_aa: ASSSPGQAYGYT

v_call: TRBV6-5
cdr3_aa: ASSYQQPPNEKLF

v_call: TRBV6-1
cdr3_aa: ASSETPTGGWETQY

v_call: TRBV4-2
cdr3_aa: ASSQDLSGGAQETQY

v_call: TRBV4-1
cdr3_aa: ASSQVTFMRGGYEQY

v_call: TRBV30
cdr3_aa: AWNQAAGTEAF

v_call: TRBV6-6
cdr3_aa: ASSYGRHEQY

v_call: TRBV4-1
cdr3_aa: ASSLSPGTGFGETQY

v_call: TRBV5-8
cdr3_aa: ASSPGTPLSGELF

v_call: TRBV18
cdr3_aa: ASSPPQGREKLF

v_call: TRBV5-1
cdr3_aa: ASSLLGDRVNTEAF

v_call: TRBV29-1
cdr3_aa: SVAPGQGDTEAF

v_call: TRBV7-8
cdr3_aa: ASSPPIAGFRETQY

v_call: TRBV19
cdr3_aa: ASSATRRDTEAF

v_call: TRBV19
cdr3_aa: ASSVDYQETQY